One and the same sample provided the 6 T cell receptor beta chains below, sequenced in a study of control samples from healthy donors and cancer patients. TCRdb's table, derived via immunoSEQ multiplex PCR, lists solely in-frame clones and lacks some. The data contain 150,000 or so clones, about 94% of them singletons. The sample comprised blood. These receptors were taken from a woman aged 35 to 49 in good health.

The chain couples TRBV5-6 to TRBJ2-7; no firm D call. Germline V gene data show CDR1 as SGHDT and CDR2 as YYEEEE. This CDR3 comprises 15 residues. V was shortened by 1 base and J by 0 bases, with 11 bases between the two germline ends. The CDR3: CASSLLSRHSYEQYF. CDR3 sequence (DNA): TGTGCCAGCAGCTTGCTCAGCCGCCACTCCTACGAGCAGTACTTC. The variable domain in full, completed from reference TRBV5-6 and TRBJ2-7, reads DAGVTQSPTHLIKTRGQQVTLRCSPKSGHDTVSWYQQALGQGPQFIFQYYEEEERQRGNFPDRFSGHQFPNYSSELNVNALLLGDSALYLCASSLLSRHSYEQYFGPGTRLTVT.

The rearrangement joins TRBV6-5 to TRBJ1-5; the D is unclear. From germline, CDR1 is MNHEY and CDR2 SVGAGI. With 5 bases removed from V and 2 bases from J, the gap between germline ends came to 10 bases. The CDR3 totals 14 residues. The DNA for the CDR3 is TGTGCCAGCAGTAAGGGCCGAGGCAATCAGCCCCAGCATTTT. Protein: CASSKGRGNQPQHF.

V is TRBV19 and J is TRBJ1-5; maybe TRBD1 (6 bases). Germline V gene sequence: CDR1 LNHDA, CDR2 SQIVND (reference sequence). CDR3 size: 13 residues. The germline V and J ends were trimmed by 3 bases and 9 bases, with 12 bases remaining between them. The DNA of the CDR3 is TGTGCCAGTAGTATTGTGGGGGGGCGGCCCCAGCATTTT. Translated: CASSIVGGRPQHF.

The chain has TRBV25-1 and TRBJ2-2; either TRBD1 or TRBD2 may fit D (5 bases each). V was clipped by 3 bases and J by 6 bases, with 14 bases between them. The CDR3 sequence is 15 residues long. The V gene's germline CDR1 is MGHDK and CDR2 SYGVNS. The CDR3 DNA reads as TGTGCCAGCAGTGACCCCGGGGCATGGTCCGGGGAGCTGTTTTTT. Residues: CASSDPGAWSGELFF. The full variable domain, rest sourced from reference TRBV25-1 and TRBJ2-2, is EADIYQTPRYLVIGTGKKITLECSQTMGHDKMYWYQQDPGMELHLIHYSYGVNSTEKGDLSSESTVSRIRTEHFPLTLESARPSHTSQYLCASSDPGAWSGELFFGEGSRLTVL.

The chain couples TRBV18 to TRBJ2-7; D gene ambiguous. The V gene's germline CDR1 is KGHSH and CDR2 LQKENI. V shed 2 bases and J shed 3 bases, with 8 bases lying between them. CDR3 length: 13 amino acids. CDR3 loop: CASSPSAVYEQYF. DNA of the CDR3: TGTGCCAGCTCACCATCGGCAGTCTACGAGCAGTACTTC.

The CDR3 DNA reads as TGTGCCAGCAGCCGCCAAAACATTCAGTACTTC. This sequence encodes CASSRQNIQYF. This chain uses TRBV11-2 with TRBJ2-4; D is ambiguous. From germline, CDR1 is SGHAT and CDR2 FQNNGV. This CDR3 contains 11 residues. Between the trimmed V and J ends, which lost 5 bases and 5 bases, there was a span of 4 bases.